The rows below give T cell receptor beta chains drawn from one sample of a study of Ad26.COV2.S vaccination and SARS-CoV-2 variants. The data were produced by immunoSEQ multiplex PCR, yet TCRdb's version contains in-frame clones alone and is incomplete. The sample comprises some 340,000 clones, about 85% of which are singletons, and under 2.5% rests with the top ten. The sample consisted of peripheral blood, taken in a trial of Ad26.COV2.S vaccine versus placebo. The receptors were sampled from a person between 18 and 60 years old who received the Ad26.COV2.S COVID-19 vaccine or a placebo. The CDR3 runs from the conserved cysteine through the conserved F or W. The D gene is left open where the match is weak. Expanded clones are given a class, and other clones once, few, many or no size at all.

j_gene,abundance,v_gene,d_gene,CDR3nt,CDR3aa
TRBJ2-2,few,TRBV3-1/TRBV3-2,-,TGTGCCAGCAGCCTGATCTCGGGGCCGAACACCGGGGAGCTGTTTTTT,CASSLISGPNTGELFF
TRBJ2-3,-,TRBV24-1,TRBD2,TGTGCCACCAGTGTGGTAGCGGGGGGCACAGATACGCAGTATTTT,CATSVVAGGTDTQYF
TRBJ2-1,-,TRBV7-8,TRBD2,TGTGCCAGCAGCGCTAGCGGGGGGGTAGTTCTTGAGCAGTTCTTC,CASSASGGVVLEQFF
TRBJ1-1,-,TRBV7-9,-,TGTGCCAGCAGCTCGACAGTGAACACTGAAGCTTTCTTT,CASSSTVNTEAFF
TRBJ2-1,-,TRBV2,-,TGTGCCAGCAGTGAAAGGCTAGTCTACAATGAGCAGTTCTTC,CASSERLVYNEQFF
TRBJ1-1,many,TRBV6-4,-,TGTGCCAGCAGTGACTCCGGGGAGAACACTGAAGCTTTCTTT,CASSDSGENTEAFF
TRBJ2-5,-,TRBV5-1,TRBD2,TGCGCCAGCAGCTGGGGACCGAATAGCGGGGGGTATTCTGAAGAGACCCAGTACTTC,CASSWGPNSGGYSEETQYF
TRBJ1-2,-,TRBV11-3,-,TGTGCCAGCAGCTTTGGGGGCGAAGCTAACTATGGCTACACCTTC,CASSFGGEANYGYTF
TRBJ1-6,few,TRBV7-2,-,TGTGCCAGCAGCTCCGGCAGGGGTGATAATTCACCCCTCCACTTT,CASSSGRGDNSPLHF
TRBJ1-2,-,TRBV5-6,-,TGTGCCAGCAGCTTGGAATCGAGTACAATCAACACCTTC,CASSLESSTINTF